This is a list of T cell receptor beta chains from one sample in a study of blood T cell repertoires in COVID-19. Some clones are missing from TCRdb's copy, which holds only in-frame ones; the method was immunoSEQ multiplex PCR. The sample consists of over 110,000 clones, 84% of them appearing once. The sequencing sample was made of PBMCs or T cells enriched from blood (not recorded which). The origin of the receptors is a man aged 50 or older in a cohort exposed to, infected with or recovered from COVID-19 (not recorded which). Each CDR3 is given with its conserved first and last residue. The D gene is left open where the match is weak. For some rows the clone size is stated as once, few or many, or as a class when expanded; others skip it.

TRBJ2-1	TRBV7-9	few	NA	14	TGTGCCAGCAGCGCCGGGATCCAAAACAATGAGCAGTTCTTC	CASSAGIQNNEQFF
TRBJ1-6	TRBV30	NA	NA	14	TGTGCCTGGAGAGTGAGGACAGACAATTCACCCCTCCACTTT	CAWRVRTDNSPLHF
TRBJ1-1	TRBV25-1	NA	TRBD1	18	TGTGCCAGCAGTGATATGTCCCGGGACAGGGATTGGGACACTGAAGCTTTCTTT	CASSDMSRDRDWDTEAFF
TRBJ1-2	TRBV4-3	NA	NA	15	TGCGCCAGCAGCCAGAAAGTCTCCCAGGGCTATGGCTACACCTTC	CASSQKVSQGYGYTF
TRBJ2-1	TRBV27	NA	NA	14	TGTGCCAGCAGTTTATCCCGAGGGGGAGGGAAGCAGTTCTTC	CASSLSRGGGKQFF
TRBJ1-2	TRBV18	NA	TRBD1	13	TGTGCCAGCGTCACACAGGCAGGGGGTGGCTACACCTTC	CASVTQAGGGYTF
TRBJ2-7	TRBV19	NA	TRBD1	13	TGTGCCAGTAGCGCGGACAGGGGGTACGAGCAGTACTTC	CASSADRGYEQYF
TRBJ2-5	TRBV2	NA	NA	12	TGTGCCAGCGAAGACAACCAAGAGACCCAGTACTTC	CASEDNQETQYF
TRBJ1-1	TRBV5-1	NA	NA	14	TGCGCCAGCAGCTCCCAGGGGAAGAACACTGAAGCTTTCTTT	CASSSQGKNTEAFF
TRBJ1-6	TRBV5-1	NA	TRBD1	15	TGCGCCAGCAGCTTGGAGGGACAGGGGAATTCACCCCTCCACTTT	CASSLEGQGNSPLHF
TRBJ2-1	TRBV11-3	NA	TRBD2	14	TGTGCCAGCAGCCCCCGACTAGCGGGGGGAGAGCAGTTCTTC	CASSPRLAGGEQFF
TRBJ2-5	TRBV28	NA	NA	15	TGTGCCAGCAGCGGAACGCGGGCCTTTCGGGAGACCCAGTACTTC	CASSGTRAFRETQYF
TRBJ1-6	TRBV6-1	NA	NA	14	TGTGCCAGCAGTGAACTCGGGGGTGATTCACCCCTCCACTTT	CASSELGGDSPLHF
TRBJ2-7	TRBV12-3/TRBV12-4	NA	NA	13	TGTGCCAGCAGTTTACCTAGGGGATGGGAGCAGTACTTC	CASSLPRGWEQYF
TRBJ2-6	TRBV7-2	NA	NA	17	TGTGCCAGCAGCTTCTTAAGGACAGTCTCTGGGGCCAACGTCCTGACTTTC	CASSFLRTVSGANVLTF
TRBJ2-5	TRBV11-3	NA	TRBD2	16	TGTGCCAGCAGCCTGACTAGCGGGGGGCCGAAAGAGACCCAGTACTTC	CASSLTSGGPKETQYF
TRBJ2-3	TRBV5-6	NA	TRBD1	16	TGTGCCAGCAGCCTGAGGACAGGGGTGGGCGCAGATACGCAGTATTTT	CASSLRTGVGADTQYF
TRBJ2-7	TRBV7-2	once	NA	15	TGTGCCAGCAGCTCCACCGGGACTGGACTTTACGAGCAGTACTTC	CASSSTGTGLYEQYF
TRBJ1-5	TRBV30	NA	NA	14	TGTGCCTGGAGTACCGGGTCCCCGAATCAGCCCCAGCATTTT	CAWSTGSPNQPQHF
TRBJ1-2	TRBV7-9	NA	NA	16	TGTGCCAGCAGCCCGCGGCCGGGGACAATTAACTATGGCTACACCTTC	CASSPRPGTINYGYTF
TRBJ2-2	TRBV2	NA	NA	14	TGTGCCAGCAGTAAGACTAGAAACACCGGGGAGCTGTTTTTT	CASSKTRNTGELFF
TRBJ1-1	TRBV6-5	NA	NA	12	TGTGCCAGCTTCGGCCAGGGTCGACGGGCTTTCTTT	CASFGQGRRAFF
TRBJ2-7	TRBV5-6	NA	NA	11	TGTGCCAGCAGCGAGGGCAGGGAGCAGTACTTC	CASSEGREQYF
TRBJ2-1	TRBV24-1	NA	TRBD2	20	TGTGCCACCAGTGATCCGGGACTAGCGGGAGGGTCGGCTTCCTACAATGAGCAGTTCTTC	CATSDPGLAGGSASYNEQFF
TRBJ1-6	TRBV19	NA	NA	18	TGTGCCAGTAGTATAGACCTCGTCGGGGGGACGAATAATTCACCCCTCCACTTT	CASSIDLVGGTNNSPLHF
TRBJ1-5	TRBV19	once	TRBD1	16	TGTGCCAGTAGTAGTACAGGGGGAAGGAACAATCAGCCCCAGCATTTT	CASSSTGGRNNQPQHF
TRBJ1-4	TRBV3-1/TRBV3-2	once	NA	18	TGTGCCAGCAGCCAAGGTCAGGGCCTTTTTCAGATCGGTGAAAAACTGTTTTTT	CASSQGQGLFQIGEKLFF
TRBJ1-1	TRBV12-3/TRBV12-4	NA	NA	13	TGTGCCAGCAGCTGGGCAAAGAACACTGAAGCTTTCTTT	CASSWAKNTEAFF
TRBJ1-1	TRBV13	once	NA	17	TGTGCCAGCAGCGAACGACTATGGGTCGGGAGTGACACTGAAGCTTTCTTT	CASSERLWVGSDTEAFF
TRBJ1-1	TRBV4-1	NA	NA	20	TGCGCCAGCAGCCGAATTTTCCCTCGGGGGGCGAGAGGTATGAACACTGAAGCTTTCTTT	CASSRIFPRGARGMNTEAFF
TRBJ2-5	TRBV7-9	NA	TRBD2	15	TGTGCCAGCAGCCCGGGACTAGCGGGGGAAGAGACCCAGTACTTC	CASSPGLAGEETQYF
TRBJ2-7	TRBV15	NA	TRBD1	16	TGTGCCACCAGCAGAGGGGGGACAGGGACTTCCTACGAGCAGTACTTC	CATSRGGTGTSYEQYF
TRBJ2-3	TRBV7-2	NA	TRBD2	16	TGTGCCAGCAGCTTAGGGCTAGCGGGGGGGACAGATACGCAGTATTTT	CASSLGLAGGTDTQYF
TRBJ2-5	TRBV5-1	NA	NA	13	TGCGCCAGCAGCTTTCCAGGGATGGAGACCCAGTACTTC	CASSFPGMETQYF
TRBJ2-1	TRBV11-2	NA	NA	15	TGTGCCAGCAGCCTAGACGGGAGCTCCTACAATGAGCAGTTCTTC	CASSLDGSSYNEQFF
TRBJ2-7	TRBV19	few	NA	12	TGTGCCAGTAGTCGAGGGTTCTACGAGCAGTACTTC	CASSRGFYEQYF
TRBJ1-2	TRBV5-6	NA	NA	14	TGTGCCAGCAGCTTGGGGGAGGGGTTCGGCGGCTACACCTTC	CASSLGEGFGGYTF
TRBJ2-7	TRBV6-5	few	NA	12	TGTGCCAGCAGGACAGCTAACTCCGAGCAGTACTTC	CASRTANSEQYF
TRBJ2-1	TRBV14	NA	TRBD2	17	TGTGCCAGCAGCCCACTAAGCGGGGGGGGCTCCTACAATGAGCAGTTCTTC	CASSPLSGGGSYNEQFF
TRBJ2-2	TRBV5-6	NA	TRBD1	16	TGTGCCAGCAGCCGACGTGGGACAGGGAAGGCCGGGGAGCTGTTTTTT	CASSRRGTGKAGELFF
TRBJ1-5	TRBV19	NA	TRBD1	15	TGTGCCAGTACCGCTACAGGGGCTAGATCCCAGCCCCAGCATTTT	CASTATGARSQPQHF
TRBJ2-7	TRBV7-9	NA	TRBD2	18	TGTGCCAGCAGCACCCAACCGGGACTAGCGGGCGGGTCCTACGAGCAGTACTTC	CASSTQPGLAGGSYEQYF
TRBJ2-5	TRBV6-6	once	TRBD2	18	TGTGCCAGCAGTCCGGGACTAGCGGGAGGGCGGTACCAAGAGACCCAGTACTTC	CASSPGLAGGRYQETQYF
TRBJ1-1	TRBV6-5	NA	NA	13	TGTGCCAGCTCGACAGACCCAAACACTGAAGCTTTCTTT	CASSTDPNTEAFF
TRBJ2-3	TRBV7-9	few	TRBD1	13	TGTGCCAGCAGCTTACAGGGGGCAGATACGCAGTATTTT	CASSLQGADTQYF
TRBJ1-2	TRBV27	NA	NA	14	TGTGCCAGCAGGCCATCTGCAGGGGATCGTGGCTACACCTTC	CASRPSAGDRGYTF
TRBJ1-2	TRBV18	NA	NA	12	TGTGCCAGCTCACCCCCCAGGAATGGCTACACCTTC	CASSPPRNGYTF
TRBJ1-6	TRBV19	NA	NA	14	TGTGCCAGTAGGGGAGGAACGGAGGGAATACCCCTCCACTTT	CASRGGTEGIPLHF
TRBJ2-7	TRBV24-1	NA	TRBD1	16	TGTGCCACCAGTGATTTAGGGAGACAGGGGTGTGACGAGCAGTACTTC	CATSDLGRQGCDEQYF
TRBJ1-4	TRBV5-4	NA	NA	15	TGTGCCAGCAGCTTGGATAGGGGAATTGGAGAAAAACTGTTTTTT	CASSLDRGIGEKLFF
TRBJ2-1	TRBV6-1	NA	NA	12	TGTGCCAGCAGTGAAGCGGGGGCGGAGCAGTTCTTC	CASSEAGAEQFF